The clone carrying this T cell receptor (beta chain) appeared many times. Its antigen is as yet unknown. This CDR3 contains 14 residues. Trimming removed 5 bases from V and 2 bases from J, with 12 bases in between. Germline-derived CDR1 and CDR2 are MNHNS and SASEGT. Individual cDNA molecules each received unique molecular identifiers attached to them. Using its own MiXCR run on the 5' RACE reads, TCRdb lists one record per CDR3 protein. This table has some 83,000 distinct CDR3 sequences, about 10% appearing once. This sample is part of a study of early T cells in non-severe SARS-CoV-2 infection. Study-level results: Comparison of clonotypes with VDJdb favored anti-spike CD8 responses while missing private and CD4 specificities.

The sequenced sample was whole blood, obtained at baseline. The chain uses TRBV6-1 and TRBJ1-1, with no clear D. The sequence derives from an adult who was a healthcare worker with PCR-confirmed SARS-CoV-2 infection or an uninfected control (not recorded which). The CDR3 loop is CASSWGGSNTEAFF. The DNA for the CDR3 is TGTGCCAGCAGTTGGGGTGGATCAAACACTGAAGCTTTCTTT.